Below, 32 T cell receptor beta chains from the same sample are listed, as sequenced in a study of T cells after yellow fever vaccination. TCRdb re-analysed the 5' RACE reads in MiXCR, keeping a single row per CDR3 protein. The sample has 85,000 to 100,000 distinct CDR3 sequences; about 5.8% are singletons. The material was CD8+ T cells sorted from PBMCs, obtained 10 days after the yellow fever booster vaccination. Every receptor here comes from a man aged 18 to 29 who received the YFV17D yellow fever vaccine.

The chain carries TRBV19 and TRBJ2-4, with unresolved D. CDR3 length: 15 amino acids. Trimming removed 5 bases from V and 9 bases from J, with 20 bases in between. The germline V gene has CDR1 LNHDA and CDR2 SQIVND (reference sequence). This chain's CDR3 is CASSGPGLEWGIQYF. Here the CDR3 DNA reads TGTGCCAGTAGTGGCCCAGGTCTGGAATGGGGCATTCAGTACTTC.

The chain joins TRBV4-3 to TRBJ1-4, with D possibly matching TRBD1 (5 bases). CDR1 is LGHNA and CDR2 is YSLEER in the germline V gene. The CDR3 covers 16 residues. V was trimmed by 2 bases and J by 8 bases, leaving 18 bases between them. The CDR3 sequence is CASSQRRDPWFEKLFF. The CDR3 DNA follows: TGCGCCAGCAGCCAACGAAGGGACCCTTGGTTCGAAAAACTGTTTTTT.

The V gene is TRBV10-1, the J gene TRBJ2-3; 8 bases agree with TRBD1. Germline CDR1 WNHNN, CDR2 SYGVQD (reference sequence). The CDR3 has 12 amino acids. J was trimmed by 15 bases and V by 3 bases; bases with no gene match: 8. The CDR3 protein is CASSEGQGAGYF. The CDR3 DNA reads TGCGCCAGCAGTGAAGGCCAGGGGGCAGGTTATTTT.

Ten or more counts support this clonotype. The rearrangement joins TRBV5-1 to TRBJ2-1, with D tentatively TRBD1 or TRBD2 (6 bases each). Trimming shortened V by 2 bases and J by 10 bases, and 10 bases separated the two germline ends. The CDR3 loop spans 12 amino acids. CDR1 SGHRS and CDR2 YFSETQ come from the germline V gene. The CDR3 here is CASSFGGLEQFF. CDR3 nucleotides: TGCGCCAGCAGCTTCGGGGGCCTCGAGCAGTTCTTC. Full variable domain (rest looked up from reference TRBV5-1 and TRBJ2-1): KAGVTQTPRYLIKTRGQQVTLSCSPISGHRSVSWYQQTPGQGLQFLFEYFSETQRNKGNFPGRFSGRQFSNSRSEMNVSTLELGDSALYLCASSFGGLEQFFGPGTRLTVL.

This clonotype appeared many times. The chain employs TRBV20-1 and TRBJ1-6; no clear D. Germline V lookup: CDR1 DFQATT, CDR2 SNEGSKA (reference sequence). This CDR3 region has 14 residues. Trimming removed 3 bases at V and 0 bases at J, with 6 bases between. For the CDR3, the DNA is TGCAGTGCTAGCCCCAGCTCCTATAATTCACCCCTCCACTTT. Its protein product is CSASPSSYNSPLHF.

This chain uses TRBV27 with TRBJ2-1; no definite D call. The CDR3 runs 13 residues. The ends were cut back, 8 bases at V and 8 bases at J, with 16 bases in the middle. Germline V CDR1 and CDR2: MNHEY, SMNVEV (reference sequence). The CDR3: CASRPSGVDEQFF. The CDR3 region has the DNA TGTGCCAGCCGACCCTCCGGCGTAGATGAGCAGTTCTTC.

This clonotype was seen a few times. The chain is built from TRBV20-1 and TRBJ1-5; the match to TRBD1 covers 7 bases. This CDR3 contains 19 residues. CDR1 DFQATT and CDR2 SNEGSKA come from the germline V gene (reference sequence). The V segment lost 1 base and the J segment 0 bases; nucleotides outside the gene matches: 15. CDR3 protein: CSARGVLTGVTYSNQPQHF. The DNA of the CDR3 is TGCAGTGCTAGAGGAGTACTCACAGGGGTAACTTATAGCAATCAGCCCCAGCATTTT.

This clonotype was counted a few times. This sequence joins TRBV6-6 and TRBJ2-7; 9 nucleotides match TRBD1. Germline assignment: CDR1 MNHNY and CDR2 SVGAGI (reference sequence). CDR3 size: 15 residues. V was clipped by 7 bases and J by 7 bases; unmatched bases: 14. In DNA, the CDR3 is TGTGCCAGCACCCGGGACAGGGAAGGGGGAGAAGAGCAGTACGTC. Translating it yields CASTRDREGGEEQYV.

This sequence joins TRBV4-1 and TRBJ1-5; tentatively, D is TRBD1 (5 bases). The germline V and J ends were trimmed by 1 base and 0 bases, with 13 bases remaining between them. This CDR3 is 17 amino acids long. Germline V CDR1 and CDR2: MGHRA, YSYEKL. The CDR3 DNA is TGCGCCAGCAGCCAAGCCTCCGACAGAGCTAGCAATCAGCCCCAGCATTTT. This gives the protein CASSQASDRASNQPQHF.

V usage is TRBV12-5 and J usage is TRBJ1-2; D is perhaps TRBD1 (6 bases). Germline V CDR1 and CDR2: LGHNT, FRNRAP. Trimming removed 3 bases from V and 2 bases from J, with 7 bases in between. The length of the CDR3 is 13 residues. CDR3 sequence (DNA): TGTGCTAGTGGTTTTAGGGGGAACTATGGCTACACCTTC. Translating gives CASGFRGNYGYTF.

V is TRBV7-2 and J is TRBJ2-3; 8 nucleotides line up with TRBD1. The V gene's germline CDR1 is SGHTA and CDR2 FQGNSA. V dropped 6 bases and J dropped 2; count of bases not matched to a gene: 7. This CDR3 is built from 15 residues. CDR3 sequence: CASRRTGFNTDTQYF. In DNA form, the CDR3 reads TGTGCCAGCAGAAGGACAGGGTTTAACACAGATACGCAGTATTTT.

This clonotype was found a few times. The chain is built from TRBV7-9 and TRBJ2-2; the match to TRBD1 covers 9 bases. V shed 5 bases, J shed 5 bases, and the junction held 6 bases outside the gene matches. CDR1 SEHNR and CDR2 FQNEAQ come from the germline V gene (reference sequence). CDR3 length: 15 amino acids. CDR3 nucleotide sequence: TGTGCCAGCAGCCCACCGGGACAGGGTACCGGGGAGCTGTTTTTT. It encodes CASSPPGQGTGELFF.

This chain links TRBV4-1 with TRBJ2-2; TRBD1 matches at 7 bases. This CDR3 is 17 amino acids long. Germline assignment: CDR1 MGHRA and CDR2 YSYEKL. The V and J ends lost 1 base and 1 base, in that order; junction bases with no gene match: 6. The CDR3 DNA sequence: TGCGCCAGCAGCCAAGCCCCCTGGGACAGGAACACCGGGGAGCTGTTTTTT. It is translated as CASSQAPWDRNTGELFF.

The rearrangement links TRBV5-4 to TRBJ2-1; the match to TRBD2 covers 11 bases. Looked up from germline, CDR1 is SGHNT and CDR2 is YYREEE (reference sequence). Trimming removed 4 bases from V and 6 bases from J; junction bases left unmatched: 6. CDR3 length: 15 amino acids. CDR3 in amino acids: CASSTRLAGTNEQFF. The CDR3 DNA is TGTGCCAGCAGCACAAGACTAGCGGGAACCAATGAGCAGTTCTTC.

This chain links TRBV12-3 or TRBV12-4 with TRBJ2-1; D not certain. Between the trimmed V and J ends, which lost 6 bases and 9 bases, there was a span of 18 bases. There are 14 residues in the CDR3. In nucleotides, the CDR3 is TGTGCCAGCAGGAGCCTCACGAGTCTGGTTGAGCAGTTCTTC. It codes for CASRSLTSLVEQFF.

This clonotype was picked up a small number of times. The V gene is TRBV15, the J gene TRBJ1-6; TRBD1 is a possible D gene (6 bases). CDR3 size: 12 residues. Germline V gene data show CDR1 as LNHNV and CDR2 as YYDKDF (reference sequence). V dropped 3 bases and J dropped 11 bases, with 8 bases sitting between them. The CDR3 loop is CATSSTGPPLHF. The CDR3 DNA sequence: TGTGCCACCAGCAGTACAGGGCCACCCCTCCACTTT.

The sample holds many counts of this clonotype. The chain recombines TRBV5-1 with TRBJ2-7, with unresolved D. This CDR3 has 15 residues. With 4 bases removed from V and 5 bases from J, the gap between germline ends came to 19 bases. The V gene's germline CDR1 is SGHRS and CDR2 YFSETQ. DNA of the CDR3: TGCGCCAGCAGCCGCGTGTCGAGAGTTGGGAACGAGCAGTACTTC. This translates into CASSRVSRVGNEQYF. Looking up the rest from reference TRBV5-1 and TRBJ2-7 gives the full variable domain: KAGVTQTPRYLIKTRGQQVTLSCSPISGHRSVSWYQQTPGQGLQFLFEYFSETQRNKGNFPGRFSGRQFSNSRSEMNVSTLELGDSALYLCASSRVSRVGNEQYFGPGTRLTVT.

The sample holds many counts of this clonotype. The chain carries TRBV6-2 or TRBV6-3 and TRBJ2-7; D possibly corresponds to TRBD1 (6 bases). The CDR3 totals 13 residues. CDR1 and CDR2 from the germline V gene are MNHEY and SVGEGT. Trimming pared 7 bases from V and 2 bases from J, leaving 12 bases between. The CDR3 DNA follows: TGTGCCAGCAACTTGGACAGCCCCTACGAGCAGTACTTC. This translates into CASNLDSPYEQYF.

This clonotype was detected ten times or more. This chain joins TRBV4-3 and TRBJ2-3, with TRBD2 matching 13 bases. The V gene's germline CDR1 is LGHNA and CDR2 YSLEER. Losses at the gene ends were 4 bases for V and 4 bases for J; bases not matched to a gene: 5. The CDR3 sequence is 16 residues long. This chain's CDR3 is CASSLSLAGGPDTQYF. For the CDR3, the DNA is TGCGCCAGCAGCCTATCACTAGCGGGGGGGCCAGATACGCAGTATTTT.

This clonotype was picked up a small number of times. V and J are TRBV4-2 and TRBJ2-3; a possible D gene is TRBD1 (6 bases). Trimming took off 3 bases at V and 5 bases at J, with 12 bases between the two ends. There are 14 residues in the CDR3. Germline CDR1 LGHNA, CDR2 YNFKEQ. DNA for the CDR3: TGTGCCAGCAGCCAGGAAACAGGGTTAGATACGCAGTATTTT. Its translation: CASSQETGLDTQYF.

Here the CDR3 reads CASSTTGSGNQPQHF. The CDR3 DNA reads as TGTGCCAGCAGTACGACAGGGAGTGGCAATCAGCCCCAGCATTTT. The chain uses TRBV6-5 and TRBJ1-5; 7 nucleotides line up with TRBD1. CDR1 is MNHEY and CDR2 is SVGAGI in the germline V gene. CDR3 length: 15 residues. V was clipped by 5 bases and J by 2 bases; unmatched bases: 6.

The chain links TRBV11-2 to TRBJ2-1; D uncertain. The CDR3 is 14 amino acids. Germline CDR1 and CDR2: SGHAT and FQNNGV. The V and J ends lost 3 bases and 4 bases respectively, with 10 bases between them. The CDR3 DNA is TGTGCCAGCAGCTTCCCCGCCCATTACAATGAGCAGTTCTTC. Amino acids: CASSFPAHYNEQFF.

In its sample, this clonotype was seen a few times. The CDR3, as DNA: TGTGCCAGCAGCCAAGAGATACAGGGGGCAGAGACCCAGTACTTC. This codes for CASSQEIQGAETQYF. The chain combines TRBV4-2 with TRBJ2-5, with 9 bases identical to TRBD1. The V segment lost 0 bases and the J segment 4 bases; nucleotides outside the gene matches: 3. The V gene's germline CDR1 is LGHNA and CDR2 YNFKEQ. The CDR3 sequence is 15 residues long.

This clonotype was seen a few times. This chain links TRBV11-2 with TRBJ2-5, with D perhaps TRBD2 (6 bases). CDR3 size: 14 residues. Germline V lookup: CDR1 SGHAT, CDR2 FQNNGV. Trimming removed 1 base at V and 5 bases at J, with 11 bases between. CDR3 sequence (DNA): TGTGCCAGCAGCTTAGCAACTAGCTGGGAGACCCAGTACTTC. It specifies CASSLATSWETQYF.

This clonotype has more than one count but fewer than ten. The chain carries TRBV2 and TRBJ1-1; no clear D gene. V was pared by 2 bases and J by 0 bases, with 7 bases between. The CDR3 consists of 14 residues. CDR1 and CDR2 from the germline V gene are SNHLY and FYNNEI. This chain's CDR3 is CASSEPGMNTEAFF. The CDR3 region has the DNA TGTGCCAGCAGTGAACCGGGGATGAACACTGAAGCTTTCTTT.

This clonotype has more than one count but fewer than ten. Its ends do not fully match the called genes, so a read error is possible. The gene calls are TRBV7-7 and TRBJ2-1; TRBD1 aligns across 7 bases. The CDR3 covers 14 residues. Germline values: CDR1 SSHAT, CDR2 FNYEAQ (reference sequence). The CDR3 protein is CASSLEGAHNEQFF. The CDR3 nucleotides read TGTGCTAGCAGCTTAGAGGGGGCACACAATGAGCAGTTCTTC.

This clonotype was observed at least ten times. The chain couples TRBV7-3 to TRBJ2-5; 13 nucleotides align to TRBD2. The germline gives CDR1 SGHTA, CDR2 FQGTGA. This CDR3 is built from 16 residues. V dropped 5 bases and J dropped 4; count of bases not matched to a gene: 7. This CDR3 reads CASSKTSGGFRETQYF. DNA for the CDR3: TGTGCCAGCAGCAAGACTAGCGGGGGGTTTCGAGAGACCCAGTACTTC.

There are many counts of this clonotype. V and J are TRBV7-2 and TRBJ2-5; D may match TRBD1 or TRBD2 (5 bases each). Germline V lookup: CDR1 SGHTA, CDR2 FQGNSA. This CDR3 comprises 11 residues. V was shortened by 1 base and J by 9 bases, with 6 bases between the two germline ends. CDR3 loop: CASSLGGSQYF. CDR3 in DNA: TGTGCCAGCAGCTTAGGGGGGTCCCAGTACTTC.

The chain is built from TRBV4-2 and TRBJ1-5; D remains ambiguous. This CDR3 contains 15 residues. Trimming stripped 3 bases from V and 2 bases from J, with 11 bases between. Per the germline V gene, CDR1 is LGHNA and CDR2 is YNFKEQ. The CDR3 spells CASSQENGGNQPQHF. The CDR3 DNA reads as TGTGCCAGCAGCCAGGAAAACGGTGGCAATCAGCCCCAGCATTTT.

The genes are TRBV2 and TRBJ2-3; the match to TRBD1 covers 7 bases. Trimming cost V 3 bases and J 2 bases; bases outside gene matches: 11. CDR1 is SNHLY, CDR2 FYNNEI, per germline. This CDR3 spans 17 amino acids. CDR3 bases: TGTGCCAGCAGTGAGAGTTTGACAGGGTTGCACACAGATACGCAGTATTTT. This gives the protein CASSESLTGLHTDTQYF. Variable domain in full (rest from reference TRBV2 and TRBJ2-3): EPEVTQTPSHQVTQMGQEVILRCVPISNHLYFYWYRQILGQKVEFLVSFYNNEISEKSEIFDDQFSVERPDGSNFTLKIRSTKLEDSAMYFCASSESLTGLHTDTQYFGPGTRLTVL.

J is TRBJ2-7 and V is TRBV4-1; 9 bases align to TRBD2. Trimming took 1 base from V and 2 from J; bases not matched to a gene: 3. The CDR3 covers 15 residues. From germline, CDR1 is MGHRA and CDR2 YSYEKL. The DNA of the CDR3 is TGCGCCAGCAGCCAAGCGTCTAGCGGGACCTACGAGCAGTACTTC. It is translated as CASSQASSGTYEQYF.

The chain couples TRBV29-1 to TRBJ1-1; D ambiguous. The germline V gene encodes CDR1 SQVTM and CDR2 ANQGSEA. The CDR3 contains 12 residues. V lost 5 bases, J lost 5 bases, and 12 bases lay in between. CDR3 loop: CSVRWGGTEAFF. The CDR3, as DNA: TGCAGCGTTCGTTGGGGAGGGACTGAAGCTTTCTTT.